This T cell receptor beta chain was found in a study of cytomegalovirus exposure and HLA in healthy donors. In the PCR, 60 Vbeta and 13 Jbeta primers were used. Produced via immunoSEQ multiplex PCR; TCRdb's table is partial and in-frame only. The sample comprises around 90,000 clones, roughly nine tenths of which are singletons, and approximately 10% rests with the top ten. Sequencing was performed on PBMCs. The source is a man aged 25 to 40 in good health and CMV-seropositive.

CDR3 loop: CSVLASNTGELFF. In DNA, the CDR3 is TGCAGCGTTCTGGCTAGCAACACCGGGGAGCTGTTTTTT. The V and J genes are TRBV29-1 and TRBJ2-2, with a tentative D call TRBD2 (5 bases). CDR1 is SQVTM, CDR2 ANQGSEA, per germline. CDR3 length: 13 residues. V shed 5 bases and J shed 2 bases, with 9 bases lying between them.